Each of the 10 T cell receptor beta chains below was sequenced from the same sample in a study of blood T cell repertoires in COVID-19. The data were produced by immunoSEQ multiplex PCR, yet TCRdb's version contains in-frame clones alone and is incomplete. The sample contains 150,000 or so clones, over 75% of which appear only once. Sequencing used peripheral blood. Receptor source: a man between 60 and 70 years old who had recovered from COVID-19.

This chain links TRBV18 with TRBJ1-1; 8 bases are a match to TRBD1. Germline lookup yields CDR1 KGHSH and CDR2 LQKENI. V shed 4 bases and J 4 bases; nucleotides not matched to a gene: 11. This CDR3 has 16 residues. CDR3 amino acids: CASSRDRYFESTEAFF. The CDR3 nucleotides read TGTGCCAGCTCACGGGACAGGTACTTCGAAAGCACTGAAGCTTTCTTT.

The chain couples TRBV7-9 to TRBJ1-4, with 7 positions matching TRBD1. The CDR3 loop spans 15 amino acids. The V segment lost 1 base and the J segment 3 bases; nucleotides outside the gene matches: 2. From germline, CDR1 is SEHNR and CDR2 FQNEAQ (reference sequence). For the CDR3, the DNA is TGTGCCAGCAGCTTAGGGGACAGAGCTAATGAAAAACTGTTTTTT. Encoded protein: CASSLGDRANEKLFF.

The chain carries TRBV6-5 and TRBJ2-2, with 7 bases that match TRBD2. With V trimmed by 7 bases and J by 3 bases, 5 bases remained unmatched. Germline V gives CDR1 MNHEY, CDR2 SVGAGI. This CDR3 region has 14 residues. CDR3 region: CASIRTSHTGELFF. In DNA, the CDR3 is TGTGCCAGCATCCGGACTAGTCACACCGGGGAGCTGTTTTTT.

The chain is built from TRBV5-1 and TRBJ2-7; 9 bases fit TRBD1. The CDR3 covers 15 residues. After removal of 4 bases from V and 5 bases from J, the junction contained 10 bases not matched to a gene. Germline assignment: CDR1 SGHRS and CDR2 YFSETQ. This CDR3 is CASSTRDRVSDEQYF. The DNA of the CDR3 is TGCGCCAGCAGCACTCGGGACAGGGTCTCGGACGAGCAGTACTTC.

This clone was recorded only once. The chain carries TRBV29-1 and TRBJ1-1, with 9 nucleotides matching TRBD1. The CDR3 loop spans 13 amino acids. Germline-derived CDR1 and CDR2 are SQVTM and ANQGSEA. J lost 4 bases, V lost 5 bases, and 5 bases had no gene match. The CDR3: CSVILGQGTEAFF. DNA for the CDR3: TGCAGCGTTATACTGGGACAGGGCACTGAAGCTTTCTTT.

The chain carries TRBV30 and TRBJ1-1; perhaps TRBD1 as D (5 bases). The CDR3 runs to 13 residues. Germline CDR1 and CDR2: GTSNPN and SVGIG (reference sequence). Trimming took 0 bases from V and 10 from J, leaving 15 bases between them. For the CDR3, the DNA is TGTGCCTGGAGTGTACCAGGGTCGCGTGGAGCTTTCTTT. It encodes CAWSVPGSRGAFF. Variable domain in full (rest from reference TRBV30 and TRBJ1-1): SQTIHQWPATLVQPVGSPLSLECTVEGTSNPNLYWYRQAAGRGLQLLFYSVGIGQISSEVPQNLSASRPQDRQFILSSKKLLLSDSGFYLCAWSVPGSRGAFFGQGTRLTVV.

The V call is TRBV12-5, the J call TRBJ1-5; 9 bases are shared with TRBD1. Germline V gene sequence: CDR1 LGHNT, CDR2 FRNRAP. The length of the CDR3 is 15 residues. Trimming took 6 bases from V and 5 from J; bases not matched to a gene: 8. CDR3 loop: CASGMDRGRDQPQHF. The CDR3 DNA sequence: TGTGCTAGTGGCATGGACAGGGGAAGGGATCAGCCCCAGCATTTT.

The chain links TRBV3-1 (or the pseudogene TRBV3-2) to TRBJ2-1, with 9 nucleotides matching TRBD2. The CDR3 spans 14 residues. V trimming: 4 bases; J trimming: 10 bases; junction bases outside the gene matches: 8. Germline values: CDR1 LGHDT, CDR2 YNNKEL (reference sequence). The CDR3 loop reads CASSLGLAPGEQFF. CDR3 DNA: TGTGCCAGCAGCCTAGGACTAGCGCCAGGGGAGCAGTTCTTC.

The rearrangement links TRBV6-5 to TRBJ2-4; TRBD2 is a possible D gene (5 bases). The CDR3 runs to 14 residues. Trimming left V 0 bases short and J 5 bases short, with 8 bases between. Germline V lookup: CDR1 MNHEY, CDR2 SVGAGI. The CDR3 loop is CASSYSWTQNIQYF. CDR3 bases: TGTGCCAGCAGTTACTCCTGGACTCAAAACATTCAGTACTTC.

This clone was observed a handful of times. The V and J genes are TRBV30 and TRBJ1-6, with a weak D call TRBD1 (5 bases). Germline V gene data show CDR1 as GTSNPN and CDR2 as SVGIG (reference sequence). The ends were cut back, 4 bases at V and 9 bases at J, with 16 bases in the middle. The CDR3 sequence is 14 residues long. CDR3 nucleotide sequence: TGTGCCTGGATTGCAGACCACGGGGGTTCACCCCTCCACTTT. This gives the protein CAWIADHGGSPLHF.